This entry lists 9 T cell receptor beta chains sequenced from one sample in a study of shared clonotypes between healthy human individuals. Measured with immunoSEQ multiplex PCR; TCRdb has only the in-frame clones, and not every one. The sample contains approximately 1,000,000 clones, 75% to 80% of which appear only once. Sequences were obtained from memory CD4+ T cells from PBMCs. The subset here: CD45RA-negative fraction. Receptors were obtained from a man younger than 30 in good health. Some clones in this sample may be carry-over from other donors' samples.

DNA for the CDR3: TGTGCCACCACCGGACAGGGGGCAATGGAGACCCAGTACTTC. It specifies CATTGQGAMETQYF. The chain uses TRBV18 and TRBJ2-5, with TRBD1 identical over 11 bases. Per germline, CDR1 KGHSH and CDR2 LQKENI. Germline trimming cut 10 bases from V and 5 bases from J; bases unmatched to any gene: 9. This CDR3 region has 14 residues.

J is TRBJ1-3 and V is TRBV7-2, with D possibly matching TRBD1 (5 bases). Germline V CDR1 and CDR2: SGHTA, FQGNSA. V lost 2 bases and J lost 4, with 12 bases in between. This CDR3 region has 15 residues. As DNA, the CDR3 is TGTGCCAGCAGCTTATATGTAGGGGTCGGAAACACCATATATTTT. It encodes CASSLYVGVGNTIYF.

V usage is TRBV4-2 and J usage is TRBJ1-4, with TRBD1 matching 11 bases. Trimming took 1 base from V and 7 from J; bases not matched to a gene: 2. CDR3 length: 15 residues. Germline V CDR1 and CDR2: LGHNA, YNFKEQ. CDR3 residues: CASSQGTGGVEKLFF. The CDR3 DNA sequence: TGTGCCAGCAGCCAAGGGACAGGGGGCGTTGAAAAACTGTTTTTT.

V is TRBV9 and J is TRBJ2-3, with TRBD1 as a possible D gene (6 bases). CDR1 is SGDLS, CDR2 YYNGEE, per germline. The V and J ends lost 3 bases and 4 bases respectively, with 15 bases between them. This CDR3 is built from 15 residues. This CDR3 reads CASSELGQGPDTQYF. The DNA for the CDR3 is TGTGCCAGCAGCGAACTAGGGCAGGGGCCAGATACGCAGTATTTT.

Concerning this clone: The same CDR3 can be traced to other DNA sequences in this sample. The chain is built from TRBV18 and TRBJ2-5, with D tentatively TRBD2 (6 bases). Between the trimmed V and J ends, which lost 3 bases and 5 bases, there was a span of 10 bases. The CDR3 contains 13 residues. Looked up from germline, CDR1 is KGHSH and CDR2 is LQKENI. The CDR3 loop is CASSPGRGETQYF. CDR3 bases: TGTGCCAGCTCACCCGGTCGGGGGGAGACCCAGTACTTC.

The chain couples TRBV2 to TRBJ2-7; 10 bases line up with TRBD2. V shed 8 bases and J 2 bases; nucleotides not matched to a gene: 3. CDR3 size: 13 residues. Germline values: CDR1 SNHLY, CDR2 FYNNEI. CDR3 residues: CASGLAVTYEQYF. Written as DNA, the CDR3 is TGTGCCAGCGGACTAGCGGTCACCTACGAGCAGTACTTC.

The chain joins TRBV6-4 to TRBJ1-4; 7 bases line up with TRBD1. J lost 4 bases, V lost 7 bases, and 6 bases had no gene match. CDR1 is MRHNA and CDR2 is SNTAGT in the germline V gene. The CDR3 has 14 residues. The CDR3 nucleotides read TGTGCCAGCATAAACAGGGGTCTTAATGAAAAACTGTTTTTT. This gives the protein CASINRGLNEKLFF.

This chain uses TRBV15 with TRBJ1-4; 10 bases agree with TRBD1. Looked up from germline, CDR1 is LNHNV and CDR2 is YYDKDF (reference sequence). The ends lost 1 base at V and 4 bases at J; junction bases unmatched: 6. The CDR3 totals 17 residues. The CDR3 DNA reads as TGTGCCACCAGCAGAGGACAGGGGGCGACCAGTAATGAAAAACTGTTTTTT. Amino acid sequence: CATSRGQGATSNEKLFF.

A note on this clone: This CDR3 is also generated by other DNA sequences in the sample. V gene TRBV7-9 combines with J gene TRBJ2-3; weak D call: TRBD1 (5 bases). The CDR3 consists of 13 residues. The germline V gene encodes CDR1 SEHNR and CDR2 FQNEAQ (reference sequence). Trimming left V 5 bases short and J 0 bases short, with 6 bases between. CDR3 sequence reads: CASSPGSTDTQYF. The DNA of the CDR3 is TGTGCCAGCAGCCCAGGGAGCACAGATACGCAGTATTTT.